The 26 T cell receptor beta chains in this list originate from one sample, sequenced in a study of T cells after yellow fever vaccination. TCRdb re-derived calls from the 5' RACE reads in MiXCR, one entry per CDR3 protein. This sample carries about 340,000 distinct CDR3 sequences, around 13% of them seen once, and the ten largest clones take 3% to 4%. This specimen consisted of CD4+ T cells sorted from PBMCs, obtained 15 days after the yellow fever booster vaccination. The receptors derive from a man between 18 and 29 years old who received the YFV17D yellow fever vaccine.

The chain employs TRBV5-4 and TRBJ2-1, with 12 bases aligning to TRBD2. The CDR3 contains 12 residues. V lost 5 bases, J lost 15 bases, and 6 bases stayed unmatched. CDR1 and CDR2 (germline): SGHNT, YYREEE (reference sequence). The CDR3 DNA reads as TGTGCCAGCAGTCGGACTAGCGGGGTTTGGTTCTTC. Translation: CASSRTSGVWFF.

V is TRBV20-1 and J is TRBJ1-2; D unclear. The germline V and J ends were trimmed by 1 base and 2 bases, with 8 bases remaining between them. This CDR3 has 13 amino acids. CDR1 and CDR2 from the germline V gene are DFQATT and SNEGSKA (reference sequence). In nucleotides, the CDR3 is TGCAGTGCTAGAGTTATAGGGAACTATGGCTACACCTTC. Protein sequence: CSARVIGNYGYTF.

This clonotype was found many times. The rearrangement links TRBV12-3 or TRBV12-4 to TRBJ1-1; weak D call: TRBD1 (6 bases). Trimming shortened V by 7 bases and J by 5 bases, and 20 bases separated the two germline ends. This CDR3 contains 15 residues. CDR3 DNA: TGTGCCAGCACCCCCCTCGTGGAGGGGGGGACTGAAGCTTTCTTT. Residues: CASTPLVEGGTEAFF.

This clonotype has ten or more counts. The chain joins TRBV12-3 or TRBV12-4 to TRBJ1-3; no clear D. There are 13 residues in the CDR3. The V and J ends lost 3 bases and 0 bases respectively, with 3 bases between them. CDR3 DNA: TGTGCCAGCAGTTTGACCTCTGGAAACACCATATATTTT. This sequence encodes CASSLTSGNTIYF.

This clonotype was counted between two and nine times. The chain uses TRBV6-5 and TRBJ2-4, with a possible D match to TRBD2 (6 bases). Germline V gene sequence: CDR1 MNHEY, CDR2 SVGAGI. The germline V and J ends were trimmed by 4 bases and 0 bases, with 10 bases remaining between them. This CDR3 contains 15 residues. The CDR3 reads CASSSGVLAKNIQYF. CDR3 sequence (DNA): TGTGCCAGCAGTTCGGGGGTTCTAGCCAAAAACATTCAGTACTTC.

There are a few counts of this clonotype. The chain combines TRBV5-1 with TRBJ2-3, with D possibly being TRBD1 (6 bases). CDR1 SGHRS and CDR2 YFSETQ come from the germline V gene. V lost 3 bases and J 5 bases, leaving 10 bases between the germline ends. The CDR3 runs to 13 residues. This CDR3 reads CASSSPGEDTQYF. As DNA, the CDR3 is TGCGCCAGCAGCTCTCCAGGGGAAGATACGCAGTATTTT.

The DNA for the CDR3 is TGCAGTGCTAGAGACTCCCGGGGCAATCAGCCCCAGCATTTT. Translation gives CSARDSRGNQPQHF. The chain couples TRBV20-1 to TRBJ1-5; no clear D gene. The CDR3 loop spans 14 amino acids. Germline-derived CDR1 and CDR2 are DFQATT and SNEGSKA (reference sequence). The V end lost 0 bases, the J end lost 2 bases, and 8 bases lay between the germline ends.

This rearrangement joins TRBV27 to TRBJ2-1, with D possibly called TRBD1 or TRBD2 (5 bases each). Germline CDR1 reads MNHEY; CDR2 reads SMNVEV (reference sequence). The CDR3 has 15 amino acids. The V end lost 5 bases, the J end lost 2 bases, and 13 bases lay between the germline ends. For the CDR3, the DNA is TGTGCCAGCAGTCAGTCGGGACGGACCTACAATGAGCAGTTCTTC. Its protein product is CASSQSGRTYNEQFF.

At least ten counts were recorded for this clonotype. The V call is TRBV10-1, the J call TRBJ2-7; tentatively, D is TRBD1 (5 bases). Germline V gives CDR1 WNHNN, CDR2 SYGVQD (reference sequence). Trimming took off 3 bases at V and 4 bases at J, with 13 bases between the two ends. The CDR3 has 14 residues. CDR3: CASSEAGHSYEQYF. Here the CDR3 DNA reads TGCGCCAGCAGTGAAGCTGGACACTCTTACGAGCAGTACTTC.

This clonotype was counted only a few times. The chain has TRBV3-1 and TRBJ2-6, with 7 bases fitting TRBD1. The CDR3 has 20 residues. Germline trimming cut 0 bases from V and 0 bases from J; bases unmatched to any gene: 11. Germline CDR1 is LGHDT and CDR2 is YNNKEL (reference sequence). DNA for the CDR3: TGTGCCAGCAGCCAAGATTCGGCCCGGACAGGCCTCTCTGGGGCCAACGTCCTGACTTTC. This gives the protein CASSQDSARTGLSGANVLTF.

This clonotype was picked up a small number of times. The chain joins TRBV5-5 to TRBJ2-7; 7 positions agree with TRBD1. CDR1 is SGHKS and CDR2 is YYEKEE in the germline V gene (reference sequence). V was clipped by 0 bases and J by 5 bases; unmatched bases: 8. CDR3 size: 15 residues. This chain's CDR3 is CASSLEAGGPNEQYF. The CDR3 DNA sequence: TGTGCCAGCAGCTTGGAGGCAGGGGGTCCCAACGAGCAGTACTTC.

The V call is TRBV29-1, the J call TRBJ1-2; 7 bases fit TRBD1. In germline, CDR1 is SQVTM, CDR2 ANQGSEA. V was clipped by 4 bases and J by 4 bases; unmatched bases: 3. This CDR3 comprises 12 residues. CDR3 in amino acids: CSVAGQTYGYTF. In DNA form, the CDR3 reads TGCAGCGTTGCGGGACAGACCTATGGCTACACCTTC.

This clonotype came up many times. The chain carries TRBV20-1 and TRBJ2-3, with 12 nucleotides matching TRBD1. CDR3 length equals 15 residues. Germline loops: CDR1 DFQATT, CDR2 SNEGSKA (reference sequence). The ends lost 4 bases at V and 11 bases at J; junction bases unmatched: 13. The CDR3 sequence: CSAIFPGQGAIRQYF. CDR3 sequence (DNA): TGCAGTGCTATCTTTCCGGGACAGGGGGCGATAAGGCAGTATTTT.

This clonotype was seen many times. The CDR3 region has the DNA TGTGCCACTGGCGAGGGGATAAGGATCGTAGGCTACACCTTC. Translation: CATGEGIRIVGYTF. The rearrangement uses TRBV10-3 and TRBJ1-2; TRBD1 is a possible D gene (5 bases). Germline values: CDR1 ENHRY, CDR2 SYGVKD. V lost 10 bases to trimming and J lost 8 bases, with 23 bases between them. CDR3 length: 14 residues.

For the CDR3, the DNA is TGTGCCAGCAGCCAAGCCCACGGGGGCCACGCTTTCTTT. Translated, it gives CASSQAHGGHAFF. V and J are TRBV3-1 and TRBJ1-1; D is perhaps TRBD1 (6 bases). The germline CDR1 and CDR2 sequences are LGHDT and YNNKEL (reference sequence). This CDR3 has 13 amino acids. V shed 1 base and J shed 11 bases, with 14 bases lying between them.

This clonotype has at least ten counts. V usage is TRBV4-1 and J usage is TRBJ2-3; D remains unclear. The CDR3 is 16 amino acids. Trimming took 3 bases from V and 6 from J, leaving 19 bases between them. The germline V gene encodes CDR1 MGHRA and CDR2 YSYEKL. Here the CDR3 DNA reads TGCGCCAGCAGCCACCTCGGACGTGCGCGGATGGATACGCAGTATTTT. This codes for CASSHLGRARMDTQYF.

The chain carries TRBV27 and TRBJ1-5, with D uncertain. The CDR3 loop spans 16 amino acids. The germline V gene has CDR1 MNHEY and CDR2 SMNVEV (reference sequence). Trimming removed 2 bases from V and 2 bases from J, with 13 bases in between. The CDR3 DNA follows: TGTGCCAGCAGTTTACGCCCGTCGGTCGGCAATCAGCCCCAGCATTTT. This codes for CASSLRPSVGNQPQHF.

The V gene is TRBV11-3, the J gene TRBJ2-1; TRBD1 is a possible D gene (6 bases). This CDR3 contains 14 residues. Per germline, CDR1 SGHNT and CDR2 YENEEA. Deletions cut 5 bases from V and 6 bases from J, with 14 bases between. The CDR3 DNA follows: TGTGCCAGCAGCCCAACGGACAGTTCCAATGAGCAGTTCTTC. It encodes CASSPTDSSNEQFF.

In its sample, this clonotype was seen a few times. The V and J genes are TRBV20-1 and TRBJ1-3; D not resolved. The ends were cut back, 7 bases at V and 0 bases at J, with 7 bases in the middle. This CDR3 spans 12 amino acids. Germline CDR1 reads DFQATT; CDR2 reads SNEGSKA (reference sequence). CDR3 nucleotides: TGCAGTGGACTCAGCTCTGGAAACACCATATATTTT. Translated, it gives CSGLSSGNTIYF.

This chain uses TRBV20-1 with TRBJ2-3, with 9 bases lining up with TRBD2. The CDR3 consists of 14 residues. Unmatched junction bases numbered 8, after V lost 6 bases and J lost 4 bases. Germline assignment: CDR1 DFQATT and CDR2 SNEGSKA (reference sequence). The CDR3 protein is CSAWLAGFADTQYF. The CDR3 DNA follows: TGCAGTGCGTGGCTAGCGGGATTCGCAGATACGCAGTATTTT.

This clonotype was seen ten or more times. V usage is TRBV5-1 and J usage is TRBJ2-5, with TRBD1 as a possible D gene (5 bases). Germline V gene data show CDR1 as SGHRS and CDR2 as YFSETQ. Trimming took off 4 bases at V and 0 bases at J, with 7 bases between the two ends. The CDR3 sequence is 13 residues long. The CDR3 DNA sequence: TGCGCCAGCAGCCCAGGGCACCAAGAGACCCAGTACTTC. It codes for CASSPGHQETQYF.

The chain is built from TRBV4-2 and TRBJ2-3, with TRBD2 matching over 10 bases. This CDR3 comprises 15 residues. Losses at the gene ends were 1 base for V and 9 bases for J; bases not matched to a gene: 7. Germline V gene sequence: CDR1 LGHNA, CDR2 YNFKEQ. The chain's CDR3 is CASSQASGGAATQYF. The CDR3 coding sequence is TGTGCCAGCAGCCAAGCGAGCGGGGGGGCCGCGACGCAGTATTTT.

This chain links TRBV4-3 with TRBJ1-2; 10 nucleotides line up with TRBD1. This CDR3 is built from 13 residues. With 4 bases clipped from V and 8 bases from J, the junction kept 4 bases outside the gene matches. CDR1 is LGHNA and CDR2 is YSLEER in the germline V gene. The CDR3: CASSRQGAEGYTF. In DNA form, the CDR3 reads TGCGCCAGCAGCCGACAGGGGGCGGAGGGCTACACCTTC.

This clonotype has only a few counts. The rearrangement links TRBV11-1 to TRBJ2-5, with 7 bases fitting TRBD1. With V trimmed by 5 bases and J by 5 bases, 8 bases remained unmatched. Germline assignment: CDR1 SGHAT and CDR2 FQDESV (reference sequence). The CDR3 runs 14 residues. The CDR3 region is CASSPGTAVETQYF. The CDR3 nucleotides are TGTGCCAGCAGCCCCGGGACAGCCGTGGAGACCCAGTACTTC.

There are a few counts of this clonotype. The V call is TRBV3-1, the J call TRBJ2-5; possible D gene TRBD1, 6 bases. Trimming pared 10 bases from V and 2 bases from J, leaving 17 bases between. From germline, CDR1 is LGHDT and CDR2 YNNKEL (reference sequence). There are 14 residues in the CDR3. The CDR3 spells CATLNRVDQETQYF. DNA of the CDR3: TGTGCCACCTTAAACAGGGTCGATCAAGAGACCCAGTACTTC.

This clonotype has a handful of counts. This rearrangement joins TRBV6-5 to TRBJ1-2; TRBD1 is a possible D gene (6 bases). CDR1 and CDR2 from the germline V gene are MNHEY and SVGAGI. There are 13 residues in the CDR3. V gave up 5 bases and J gave up 9 bases, with 16 bases separating them. CDR3 loop: CASSPGVPRRYTF. As DNA, the CDR3 is TGTGCCAGCAGTCCAGGGGTCCCCCGGCGCTACACCTTC.